Following are 9 T cell receptor beta chains from one sample sequenced in a study of T-cell memory formation after mild COVID-19. TCRdb independently ran MiXCR on the 5' RACE reads; one entry per CDR3 protein. The table lists a few hundred thousand distinct CDR3 sequences, more than 15% of them singletons. Input material: PBMCs or a T cell subset sorted from them (not recorded which). The receptors shown here come from a man aged 18 to 30 who had mild COVID-19 (a few samples of this study predate the infection). Cell type and time point are not known.

This chain joins TRBV6-6 and TRBJ1-2, with 7 bases aligning to TRBD1. V lost 7 bases and J lost 8; bases outside the gene matches: 7. The CDR3 has 12 amino acids. Germline CDR1 reads MNHNY; CDR2 reads SVGAGI (reference sequence). DNA for the CDR3: TGTGCCAGCACCCGGCAGGGGGAAGGCTACACCTTC. This translates into CASTRQGEGYTF.

The chain combines TRBV6-2 or TRBV6-3 with TRBJ2-7; D call uncertain. This CDR3 comprises 15 residues. V dropped 2 bases and J dropped 2 bases, with 13 bases sitting between them. Germline lookup yields CDR1 MNHEY and CDR2 SVGEGT. CDR3 amino acids: CASSYESPGPYEQYV. CDR3 coding DNA: TGTGCCAGCAGTTACGAGTCTCCTGGGCCCTACGAGCAGTACGTC.

V is TRBV20-1 and J is TRBJ2-5; D possibly uses TRBD1 or TRBD2 (5 bases each). Trimming pared 3 bases from V and 3 bases from J, leaving 17 bases between. The germline CDR1 and CDR2 sequences are DFQATT and SNEGSKA (reference sequence). The CDR3 has 15 amino acids. As DNA, the CDR3 is TGCAGTGCTAGCAGGGCGGGTTTTGCTGAAGAGACCCAGTACTTC. This codes for CSASRAGFAEETQYF.

This clonotype turned up a few times. V gene TRBV4-3 combines with J gene TRBJ1-3; D not resolved. This CDR3 is 13 amino acids long. V was trimmed by 0 bases and J by 4 bases, leaving 4 bases between them. Germline lookup yields CDR1 LGHNA and CDR2 YSLEER. The CDR3 loop is CASSQDGGNTIYF. CDR3 sequence (DNA): TGCGCCAGCAGCCAAGATGGGGGAAACACCATATATTTT.

The V and J genes are TRBV20-1 and TRBJ2-2; TRBD1 is a possible D gene (5 bases). The CDR3 runs to 13 residues. With 5 bases removed from V and 3 bases from J, the gap between germline ends came to 10 bases. CDR1 DFQATT and CDR2 SNEGSKA come from the germline V gene (reference sequence). The CDR3 region has the DNA TGCAGTGCTCTGACAGAGTACACCGGGGAGCTGTTTTTT. It codes for CSALTEYTGELFF.

V and J are TRBV11-2 and TRBJ2-5; D might be TRBD2 (6 bases). CDR1 is SGHAT, CDR2 FQNNGV, per germline. The ends were cut back, 3 bases at V and 4 bases at J, with 9 bases in the middle. CDR3 length: 13 amino acids. The CDR3 loop is CASSFPGVETQYF. CDR3 in DNA: TGTGCCAGCAGCTTCCCGGGGGTAGAGACCCAGTACTTC.

The rearrangement uses TRBV13 and TRBJ1-5; D is ambiguous. V was cut by 0 bases and J by 6 bases, with 12 bases left in between. In germline, CDR1 is PRHDT, CDR2 FYEKMQ (reference sequence). The CDR3 runs 15 residues. This CDR3 is CASSLGMFQVQPQHF. CDR3 nucleotides: TGTGCCAGCAGCTTAGGAATGTTCCAGGTTCAGCCCCAGCATTTT. The complete variable domain, with remaining parts taken from reference TRBV13 and TRBJ1-5, reads AAGVIQSPRHLIKEKRETATLKCYPIPRHDTVYWYQQGPGQDPQFLISFYEKMQSDKGSIPDRFSAQQFSDYHSELNMSSLELGDSALYFCASSLGMFQVQPQHFGDGTRLSIL.

The V gene is TRBV19, the J gene TRBJ2-7; 10 bases align to TRBD1. Unmatched junction bases numbered 10, after V lost 3 bases and J lost 5 bases. Germline CDR1 is LNHDA and CDR2 is SQIVND (reference sequence). The CDR3 loop spans 16 amino acids. Here the CDR3 reads CASSMHEGTGDHEQYF. The DNA of the CDR3 is TGTGCCAGTAGTATGCATGAAGGGACAGGGGACCACGAGCAGTACTTC.

This clonotype was seen repeatedly, ten times or more. V usage is TRBV4-1 and J usage is TRBJ2-1; TRBD1 agrees at 7 bases. CDR3 size: 16 residues. Germline CDR1 is MGHRA and CDR2 is YSYEKL. J gave up 0 bases and V 2 bases, and 4 bases lay outside the gene matches. The CDR3 loop is CASSQRDSSSYNEQFF. The CDR3 nucleotides read TGCGCCAGCAGCCAACGGGACAGTAGCTCCTACAATGAGCAGTTCTTC.